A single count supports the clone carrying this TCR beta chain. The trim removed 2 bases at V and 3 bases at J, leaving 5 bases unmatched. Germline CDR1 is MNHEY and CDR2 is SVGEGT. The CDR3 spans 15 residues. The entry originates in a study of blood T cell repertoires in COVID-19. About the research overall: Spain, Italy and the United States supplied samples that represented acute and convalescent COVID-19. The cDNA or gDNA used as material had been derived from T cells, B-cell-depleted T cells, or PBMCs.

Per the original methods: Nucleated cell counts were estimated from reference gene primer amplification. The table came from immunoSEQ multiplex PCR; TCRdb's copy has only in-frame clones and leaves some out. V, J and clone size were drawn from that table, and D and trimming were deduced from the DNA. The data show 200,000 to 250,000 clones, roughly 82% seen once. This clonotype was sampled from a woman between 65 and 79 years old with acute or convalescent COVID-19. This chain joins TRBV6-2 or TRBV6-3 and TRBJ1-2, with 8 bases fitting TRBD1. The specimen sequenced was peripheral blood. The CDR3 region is CASSYLGTGYYGYTF. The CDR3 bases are TGTGCCAGCAGTTACCTCGGGACAGGTTACTATGGCTACACCTTC.